This T cell receptor beta chain comes out of a study of T cell clonotyping in hematopoietic cell transplantation. This clone showed up just once. The CDR3 consists of 13 residues. The V and J ends lost 5 bases and 4 bases, in that order; junction bases with no gene match: 5. Looked up from germline, CDR1 is SQVTM and CDR2 is ANQGSEA. The table came from immunoSEQ multiplex PCR; TCRdb's copy has only in-frame clones and leaves some out. The top ten clones hold about 9.3% of a sample with about 16,000 clones, around 71% of them seen once. The specimen sequenced was peripheral blood mononuclear cells. V is TRBV29-1 and J is TRBJ2-3; the match to TRBD1 covers 8 bases. This TCR was recovered from a woman in her sixties or seventies in good health. Some clones in this sample may be carry-over from other donors' samples. CDR3: CSVRPQGADTQYF. The DNA for the CDR3 is TGCAGCGTTAGACCACAGGGGGCAGATACGCAGTATTTT.